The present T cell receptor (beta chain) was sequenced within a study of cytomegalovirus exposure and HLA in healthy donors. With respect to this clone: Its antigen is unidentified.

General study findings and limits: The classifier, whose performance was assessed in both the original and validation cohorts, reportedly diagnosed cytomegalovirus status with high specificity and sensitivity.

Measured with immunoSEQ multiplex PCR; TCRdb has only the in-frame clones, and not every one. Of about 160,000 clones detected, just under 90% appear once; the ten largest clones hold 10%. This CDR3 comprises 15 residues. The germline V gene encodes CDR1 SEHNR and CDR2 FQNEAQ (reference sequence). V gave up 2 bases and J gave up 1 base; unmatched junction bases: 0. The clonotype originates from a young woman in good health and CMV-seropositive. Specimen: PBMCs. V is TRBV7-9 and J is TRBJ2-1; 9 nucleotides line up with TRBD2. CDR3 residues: CASSLLAGSYNEQFF. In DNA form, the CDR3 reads TGTGCCAGCAGCTTACTAGCGGGGTCCTACAATGAGCAGTTCTTC.